One sample yielded the 7 T cell receptor beta chains listed below, sequenced in a study of beta chain features in type 1 diabetes. cDNA synthesis used the whole RNA isolate, giving expressed TCRB sequences. Assay used: immunoSEQ multiplex PCR; TCRdb lists only in-frame clones, some missing. This table holds 900,000 or so clones, about 17% found once. Sequencing input: naive CD4+ T cells from blood. These receptors were taken from a woman aged 18-30 years in good health.

The V call is TRBV27, the J call TRBJ2-7; D possibly matches TRBD1 or TRBD2 (6 bases each). The CDR3 sequence is 14 residues long. V was trimmed by 6 bases and J by 3 bases, leaving 15 bases between them. Germline V gene sequence: CDR1 MNHEY, CDR2 SMNVEV (reference sequence). The CDR3 nucleotides are TGTGCCAGCAGCAGCAGGAGGGGGAGCTACGAGCAGTACTTC. Protein sequence: CASSSRRGSYEQYF.

The chain links TRBV15 to TRBJ2-2; no definite D call. CDR3 size: 14 residues. Germline-derived CDR1 and CDR2 are LNHNV and YYDKDF (reference sequence). With 0 bases removed from V and 6 bases from J, the gap between germline ends came to 8 bases. The DNA of the CDR3 is TGTGCCACCAGCAGAGAGCTAAGCTCCGGGGAGCTGTTTTTT. Its protein is CATSRELSSGELFF.

This clone was seen a few times. The V call is TRBV4-1, the J call TRBJ2-1; 12 bases align to TRBD1. Per germline, CDR1 MGHRA and CDR2 YSYEKL. V was clipped by 2 bases and J by 7 bases; unmatched bases: 3. The CDR3 covers 15 residues. This CDR3 is CASSQRGQGANEQFF. CDR3 sequence (DNA): TGCGCCAGCAGCCAAAGGGGACAGGGGGCGAATGAGCAGTTCTTC.

The chain employs TRBV28 and TRBJ2-1; D is possibly TRBD1 or TRBD2 (6 bases each). Per germline, CDR1 MDHEN and CDR2 SYDVKM. The germline V and J ends were trimmed by 2 bases and 11 bases, with 10 bases remaining between them. The CDR3 runs 12 residues. The CDR3 DNA reads as TGTGCCAGCAGTTTACTTCGGGGGCAGCAGTTCTTC. It specifies CASSLLRGQQFF.

The J gene is TRBJ2-1, the V gene TRBV9; the match to TRBD2 covers 7 bases. CDR1 is SGDLS, CDR2 YYNGEE, per germline. There are 15 residues in the CDR3. V lost 2 bases to trimming and J lost 1 base; unmatched junction nucleotides: 3. The CDR3 protein is CASSVGEGSYNEQFF. Written as DNA, the CDR3 is TGTGCCAGCAGCGTGGGGGAGGGTTCCTACAATGAGCAGTTCTTC.

CDR3: CATSRDNRRASEQYF. CDR3 in DNA: TGTGCCACCAGCAGAGATAACAGGAGAGCTTCCGAGCAGTACTTC. The rearrangement links TRBV15 to TRBJ2-7; possibly TRBD1 for D (5 bases). The CDR3 consists of 15 residues. Germline V lookup: CDR1 LNHNV, CDR2 YYDKDF (reference sequence). V lost 0 bases, J lost 6 bases, and 15 bases lay in between. The variable domain in full, completed from reference TRBV15 and TRBJ2-7, reads DAMVIQNPRYQVTQFGKPVTLSCSQTLNHNVMYWYQQKSSQAPKLLFHYYDKDFNNEADTPDNFQSRRPNTSFCFLDIRSPGLGDTAMYLCATSRDNRRASEQYFGPGTRLTVT.

The chain couples TRBV15 to TRBJ2-3, with D maybe TRBD2 (5 bases). The CDR3 is 15 amino acids. Germline loops: CDR1 LNHNV, CDR2 YYDKDF (reference sequence). Trimming stripped 0 bases from V and 6 bases from J, with 13 bases between. CDR3 region: CATSRDVLVVDTQYF. The CDR3 DNA sequence: TGTGCCACCAGCAGAGACGTACTAGTGGTCGATACGCAGTATTTT.